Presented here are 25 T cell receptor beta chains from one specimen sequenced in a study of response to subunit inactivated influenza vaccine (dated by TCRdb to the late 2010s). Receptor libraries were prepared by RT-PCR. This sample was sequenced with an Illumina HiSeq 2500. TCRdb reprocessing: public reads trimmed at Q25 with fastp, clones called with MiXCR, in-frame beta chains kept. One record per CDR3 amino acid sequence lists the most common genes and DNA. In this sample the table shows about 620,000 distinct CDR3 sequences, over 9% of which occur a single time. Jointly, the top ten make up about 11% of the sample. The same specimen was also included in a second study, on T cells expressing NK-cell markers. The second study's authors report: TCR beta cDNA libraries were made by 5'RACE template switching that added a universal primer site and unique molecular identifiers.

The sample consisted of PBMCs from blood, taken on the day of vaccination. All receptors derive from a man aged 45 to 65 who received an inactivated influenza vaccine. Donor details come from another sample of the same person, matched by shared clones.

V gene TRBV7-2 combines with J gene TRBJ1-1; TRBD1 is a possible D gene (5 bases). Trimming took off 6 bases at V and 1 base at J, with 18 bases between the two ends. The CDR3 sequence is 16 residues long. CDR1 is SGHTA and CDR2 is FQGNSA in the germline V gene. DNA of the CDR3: TGTGCCAGCAGTACCCGGGGCAGGGTTCAGAACACTGAAGCTTTCTTT. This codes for CASSTRGRVQNTEAFF.

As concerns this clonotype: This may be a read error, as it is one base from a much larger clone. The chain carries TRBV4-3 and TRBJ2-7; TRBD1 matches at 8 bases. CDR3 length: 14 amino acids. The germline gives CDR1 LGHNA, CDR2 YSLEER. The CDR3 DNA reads TGCGACAGCAGCCAATGGACAGGGAACGGCGAGCAGTACTTC. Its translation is CDSSQWTGNGEQYF.

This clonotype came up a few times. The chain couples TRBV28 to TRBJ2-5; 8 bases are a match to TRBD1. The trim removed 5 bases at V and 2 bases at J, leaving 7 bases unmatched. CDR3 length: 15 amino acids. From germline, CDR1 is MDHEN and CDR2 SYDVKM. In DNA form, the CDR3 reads TGTGCCAGCAGTCGACAGGGGACGGAGCAAGAGACCCAGTACTTC. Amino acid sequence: CASSRQGTEQETQYF.

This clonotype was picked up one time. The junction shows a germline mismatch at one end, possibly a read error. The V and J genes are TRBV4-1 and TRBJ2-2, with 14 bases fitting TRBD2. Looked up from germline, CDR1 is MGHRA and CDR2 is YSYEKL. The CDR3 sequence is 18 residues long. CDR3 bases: TGCGCCAGCTGCCAAGGATACCCCGGGACTAGCGGGGGCGGGGAGCTGTTTTTT. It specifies CASCQGYPGTSGGGELFF.

The CDR3 loop is CASSHLTGWKTQYF. CDR3 DNA sequence: TGTGCCAGCAGCCATCTGACAGGGTGGAAGACCCAGTACTTC. J is TRBJ2-5 and V is TRBV16, with TRBD1 matching over 7 bases. Germline V CDR1 and CDR2: KGHSY, FQNENV. V was pared by 3 bases and J by 6 bases, with 7 bases of the junction left unmatched. The CDR3 has 14 residues.

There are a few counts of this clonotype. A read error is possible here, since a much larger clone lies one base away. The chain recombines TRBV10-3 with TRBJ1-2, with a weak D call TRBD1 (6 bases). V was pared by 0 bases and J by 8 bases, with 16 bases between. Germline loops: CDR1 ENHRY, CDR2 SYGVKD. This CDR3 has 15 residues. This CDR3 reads CAISESGHGIGGYTF. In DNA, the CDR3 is TGTGCCATCAGTGAGTCGGGACATGGTATTGGAGGCTACACCTTC.

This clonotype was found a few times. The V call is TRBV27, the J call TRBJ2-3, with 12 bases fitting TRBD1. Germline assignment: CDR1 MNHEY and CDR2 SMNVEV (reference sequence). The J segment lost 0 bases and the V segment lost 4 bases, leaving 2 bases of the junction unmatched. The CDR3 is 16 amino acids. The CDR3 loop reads CASSWDRGPSTDTQYF. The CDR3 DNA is TGTGCCAGCAGTTGGGACAGGGGGCCCAGCACAGATACGCAGTATTTT.

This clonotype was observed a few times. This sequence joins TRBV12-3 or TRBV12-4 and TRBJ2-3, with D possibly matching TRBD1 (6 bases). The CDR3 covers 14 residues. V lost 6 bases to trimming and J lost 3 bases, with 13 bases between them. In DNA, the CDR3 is TGTGCCAGCAGCCGACCAGGGGAGACAGATACGCAGTATTTT. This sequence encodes CASSRPGETDTQYF.

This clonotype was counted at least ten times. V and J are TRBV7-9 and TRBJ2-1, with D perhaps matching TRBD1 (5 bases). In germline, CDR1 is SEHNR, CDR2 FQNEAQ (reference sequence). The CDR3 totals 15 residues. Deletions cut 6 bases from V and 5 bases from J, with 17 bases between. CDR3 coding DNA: TGTGCCAGCAGGGTGGGGCAGGGTATTAACAATGAGCAGTTCTTC. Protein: CASRVGQGINNEQFF.

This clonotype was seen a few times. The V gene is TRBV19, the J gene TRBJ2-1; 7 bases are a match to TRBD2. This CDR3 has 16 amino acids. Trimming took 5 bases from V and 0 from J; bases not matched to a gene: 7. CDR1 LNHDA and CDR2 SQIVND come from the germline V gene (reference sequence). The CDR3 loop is CASSATSASSYNEQFF. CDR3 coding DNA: TGTGCCAGTAGTGCAACTAGCGCGAGCTCCTACAATGAGCAGTTCTTC.

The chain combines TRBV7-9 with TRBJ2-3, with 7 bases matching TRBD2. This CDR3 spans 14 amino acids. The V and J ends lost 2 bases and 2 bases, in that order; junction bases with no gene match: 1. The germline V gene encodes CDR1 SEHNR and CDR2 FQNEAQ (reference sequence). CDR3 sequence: CASSLTSDTDTQYF. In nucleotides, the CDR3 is TGTGCCAGCAGCTTAACTAGCGACACAGATACGCAGTATTTT.

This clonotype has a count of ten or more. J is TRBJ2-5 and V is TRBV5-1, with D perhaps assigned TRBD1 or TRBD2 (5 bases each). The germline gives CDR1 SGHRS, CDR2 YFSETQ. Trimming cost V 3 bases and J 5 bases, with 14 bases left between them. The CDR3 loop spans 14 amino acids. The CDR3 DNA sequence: TGCGCCAGCAGCTCGGGACGCCTCGGGGAGACCCAGTACTTC. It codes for CASSSGRLGETQYF. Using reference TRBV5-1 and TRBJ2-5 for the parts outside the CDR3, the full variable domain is KAGVTQTPRYLIKTRGQQVTLSCSPISGHRSVSWYQQTPGQGLQFLFEYFSETQRNKGNFPGRFSGRQFSNSRSEMNVSTLELGDSALYLCASSSGRLGETQYFGPGTRLLVL.

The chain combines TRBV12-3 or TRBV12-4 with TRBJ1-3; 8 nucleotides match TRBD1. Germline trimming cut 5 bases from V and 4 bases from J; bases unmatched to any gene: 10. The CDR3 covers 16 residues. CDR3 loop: CASSTRTGLGGNTIYF. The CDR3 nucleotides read TGTGCCAGCAGTACCCGGACAGGGCTGGGGGGAAACACCATATATTTT.

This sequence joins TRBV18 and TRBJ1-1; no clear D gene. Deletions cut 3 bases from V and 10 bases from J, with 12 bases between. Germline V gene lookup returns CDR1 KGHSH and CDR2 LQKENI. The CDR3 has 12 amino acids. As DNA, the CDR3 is TGTGCCAGCTCACCTAGTAGGGATGGAGCTTTCTTT. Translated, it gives CASSPSRDGAFF.

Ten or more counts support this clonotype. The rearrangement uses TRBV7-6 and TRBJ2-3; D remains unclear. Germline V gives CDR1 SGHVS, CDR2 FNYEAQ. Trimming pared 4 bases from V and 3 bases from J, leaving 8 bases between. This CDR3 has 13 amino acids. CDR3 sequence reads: CASSSLKTDTQYF. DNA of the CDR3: TGTGCCAGCAGCTCACTTAAAACAGATACGCAGTATTTT.

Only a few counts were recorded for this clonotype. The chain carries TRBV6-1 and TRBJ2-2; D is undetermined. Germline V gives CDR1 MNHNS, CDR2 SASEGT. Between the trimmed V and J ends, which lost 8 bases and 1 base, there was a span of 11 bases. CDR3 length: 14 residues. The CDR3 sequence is CASARRRNTGELFF. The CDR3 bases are TGTGCCAGCGCAAGGCGGAGGAACACCGGGGAGCTGTTTTTT.

Here the CDR3 DNA reads TGTGCCAGCAGCTTAGGACAGGAAGATGAAAAACTGTTTTTT. Its translation is CASSLGQEDEKLFF. The chain employs TRBV7-9 and TRBJ1-4; perhaps TRBD1 as D (6 bases). Germline CDR1 is SEHNR and CDR2 is FQNEAQ (reference sequence). The CDR3 contains 14 residues. V was cut by 1 base and J by 6 bases, with 9 bases left in between.

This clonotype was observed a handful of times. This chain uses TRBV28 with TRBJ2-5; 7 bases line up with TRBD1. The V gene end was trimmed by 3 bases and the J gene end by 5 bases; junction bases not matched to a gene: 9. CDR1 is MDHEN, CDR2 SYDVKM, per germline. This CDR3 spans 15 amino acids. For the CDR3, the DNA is TGTGCCAGCAGTTTTGGAGACAGGGTGTGGGAGACCCAGTACTTC. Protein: CASSFGDRVWETQYF.

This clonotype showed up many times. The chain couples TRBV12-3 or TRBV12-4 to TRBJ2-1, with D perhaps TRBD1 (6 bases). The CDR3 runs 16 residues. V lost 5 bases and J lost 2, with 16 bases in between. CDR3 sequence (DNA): TGTGCCAGCAGTGTATACAGGGATATTACCTACAATGAGCAGTTCTTC. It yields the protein CASSVYRDITYNEQFF.

In nucleotides, the CDR3 is TGTGCCAGCAGTTACTCGAACGGGTACTATGGCTACACCTTC. As protein: CASSYSNGYYGYTF. The genes are TRBV6-5 and TRBJ1-2; no clear D gene. The V end lost 0 bases, the J end lost 3 bases, and 8 bases lay between the germline ends. CDR1 and CDR2 (germline): MNHEY, SVGAGI. The CDR3 sequence is 14 residues long.

The CDR3 bases are TGCGCCAGTACCGAGGCCGGGGCAGGGTCGTATTTT. As protein: CASTEAGAGSYF. The chain employs TRBV10-2 and TRBJ2-3, with D perhaps TRBD1 or TRBD2 (5 bases each). Germline values: CDR1 WSHSY, CDR2 SAAADI. Trimming left V 9 bases short and J 14 bases short, with 21 bases between. The CDR3 runs to 12 residues.

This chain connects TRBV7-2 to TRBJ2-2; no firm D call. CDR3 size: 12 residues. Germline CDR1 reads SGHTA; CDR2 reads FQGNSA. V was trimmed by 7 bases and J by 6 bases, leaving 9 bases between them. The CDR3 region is CASNDNAGELFF. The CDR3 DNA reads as TGTGCCAGCAACGACAACGCCGGGGAGCTGTTTTTT.

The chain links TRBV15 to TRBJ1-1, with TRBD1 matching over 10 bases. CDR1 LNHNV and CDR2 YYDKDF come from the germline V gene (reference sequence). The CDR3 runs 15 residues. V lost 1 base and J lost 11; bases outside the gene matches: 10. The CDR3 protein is CATSRGPLTGGSAFF. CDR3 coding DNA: TGTGCCACCAGCAGAGGACCCTTGACAGGGGGCAGCGCTTTCTTT.

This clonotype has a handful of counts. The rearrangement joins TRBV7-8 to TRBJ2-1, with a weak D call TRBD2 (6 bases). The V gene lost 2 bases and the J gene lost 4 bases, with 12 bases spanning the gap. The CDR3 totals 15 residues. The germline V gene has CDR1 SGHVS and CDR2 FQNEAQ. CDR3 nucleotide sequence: TGTGCCAGCAGCTTAAAGCGGGCCGATTACAATGAGCAGTTCTTC. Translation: CASSLKRADYNEQFF.

CDR3 sequence (DNA): TGTGCCAGCAGGAAGACCGGTTACGGGGAGCTGTTTTTT. It translates to CASRKTGYGELFF. The chain carries TRBV12-3 or TRBV12-4 and TRBJ2-2, with unresolved D. CDR3 length: 13 residues. The ends were cut back, 6 bases at V and 7 bases at J, with 12 bases in the middle.